This T cell receptor beta chain derives from a study of OX40 agonist ivuxolimab in advanced cancers. Study overall: Patients' therapy was ivuxolimab, an antibody that acts as an agonist of OX40 (CD134).

General study points: Both blood CD4+ and CD8+ T cells showed clonal growth by week 6 at 0.1 to 3.0 mg/kg.

Profiling relied on immunoSEQ multiplex PCR, and the TCRdb table lists in-frame clones only, not all of them. The sample shows 50,000 to 65,000 clones, approximately 89% of them seen only once. Autoimmune disease history or systemic immunosuppression led to patients being barred. Patients had blood sampled at baseline and again on cycle 4 day 1 and cycle 7 day 1. This CDR3 spans 14 amino acids. Looked up from germline, CDR1 is SGHTA and CDR2 is FQGNSA. J gave up 3 bases and V 10 bases, and 7 bases lay outside the gene matches. About this clone itself: Antigen: not known.

This TCR came from an adult with an advanced solid tumor such as melanoma, head and neck, liver or kidney cancer. The specimen comprised CD4+ or CD8+ T cells sorted from blood, sampled in a trial of the OX40 agonist ivuxolimab. This chain connects TRBV7-2 to TRBJ2-5, with 11 positions matching TRBD1. The CDR3 is CANPGGQGEETQYF. CDR3 DNA sequence: TGTGCCAATCCCGGGGGACAGGGGGAAGAGACCCAGTACTTC.